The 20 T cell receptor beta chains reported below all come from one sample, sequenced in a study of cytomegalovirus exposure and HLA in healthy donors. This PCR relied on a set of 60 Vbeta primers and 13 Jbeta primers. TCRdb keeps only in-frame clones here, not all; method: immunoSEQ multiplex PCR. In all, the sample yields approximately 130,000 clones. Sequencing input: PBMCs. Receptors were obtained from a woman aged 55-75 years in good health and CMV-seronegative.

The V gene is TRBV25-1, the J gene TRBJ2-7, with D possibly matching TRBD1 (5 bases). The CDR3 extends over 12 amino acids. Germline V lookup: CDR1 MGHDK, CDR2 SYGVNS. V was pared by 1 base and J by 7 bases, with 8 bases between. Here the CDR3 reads CASSELGDEQYF. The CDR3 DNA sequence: TGTGCCAGCAGTGAATTAGGGGATGAGCAGTACTTC.

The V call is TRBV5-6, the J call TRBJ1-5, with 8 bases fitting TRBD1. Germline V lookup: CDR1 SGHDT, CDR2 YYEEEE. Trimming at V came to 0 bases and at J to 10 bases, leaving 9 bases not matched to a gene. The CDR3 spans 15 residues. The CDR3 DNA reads TGTGCCAGCAGCTTGGCTGACAGGGGAGTTAGTCCCCAGCATTTT. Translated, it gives CASSLADRGVSPQHF.

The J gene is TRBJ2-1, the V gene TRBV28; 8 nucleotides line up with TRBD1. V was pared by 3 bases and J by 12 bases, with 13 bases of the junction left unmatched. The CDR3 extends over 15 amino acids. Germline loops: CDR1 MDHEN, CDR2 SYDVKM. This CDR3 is CASSLRPRGRDGQFF. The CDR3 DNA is TGTGCCAGCAGTTTGCGCCCCAGGGGGCGCGATGGGCAGTTCTTC.

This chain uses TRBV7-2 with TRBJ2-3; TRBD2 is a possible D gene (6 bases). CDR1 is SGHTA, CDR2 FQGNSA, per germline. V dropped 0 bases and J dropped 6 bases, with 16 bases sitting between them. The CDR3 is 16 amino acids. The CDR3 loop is CASSLAHSAGSDTQYF. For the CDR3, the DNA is TGTGCCAGCAGCTTAGCGCATAGCGCGGGATCTGATACGCAGTATTTT.

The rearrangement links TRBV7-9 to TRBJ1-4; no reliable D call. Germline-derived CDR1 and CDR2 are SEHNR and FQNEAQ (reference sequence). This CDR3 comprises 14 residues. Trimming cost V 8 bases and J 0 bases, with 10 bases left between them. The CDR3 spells CASGGRATNEKLFF. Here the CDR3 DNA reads TGTGCCAGCGGCGGGAGAGCAACTAATGAAAAACTGTTTTTT.

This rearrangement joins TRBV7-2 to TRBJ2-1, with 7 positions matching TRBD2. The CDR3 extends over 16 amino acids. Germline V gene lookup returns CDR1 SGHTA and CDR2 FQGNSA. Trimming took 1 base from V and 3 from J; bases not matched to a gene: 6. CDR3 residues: CASSLVRLAVYNEQFF. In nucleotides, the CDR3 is TGTGCCAGCAGCTTAGTCCGTCTAGCGGTCTACAATGAGCAGTTCTTC.

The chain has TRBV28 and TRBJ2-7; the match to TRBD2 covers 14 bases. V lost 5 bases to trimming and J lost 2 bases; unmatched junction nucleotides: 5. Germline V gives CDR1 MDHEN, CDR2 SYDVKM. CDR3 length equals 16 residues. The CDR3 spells CASSNEGLAGAYEQYF. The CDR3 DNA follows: TGTGCCAGCAGTAACGAGGGACTAGCGGGAGCCTACGAGCAGTACTTC. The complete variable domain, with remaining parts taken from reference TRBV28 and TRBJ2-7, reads DVKVTQSSRYLVKRTGEKVFLECVQDMDHENMFWYRQDPGLGLRLIYFSYDVKMKEKGDIPEGYSVSREKKERFSLILESASTNQTSMYLCASSNEGLAGAYEQYFGPGTRLTVT.

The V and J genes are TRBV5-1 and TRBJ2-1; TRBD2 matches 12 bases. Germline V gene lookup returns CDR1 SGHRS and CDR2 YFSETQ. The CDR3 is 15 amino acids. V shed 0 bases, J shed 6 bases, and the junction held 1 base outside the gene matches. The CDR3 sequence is CASSLALAGGNEQFF. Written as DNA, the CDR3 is TGCGCCAGCAGCTTGGCACTAGCGGGAGGCAATGAGCAGTTCTTC. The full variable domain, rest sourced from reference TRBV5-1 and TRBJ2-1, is KAGVTQTPRYLIKTRGQQVTLSCSPISGHRSVSWYQQTPGQGLQFLFEYFSETQRNKGNFPGRFSGRQFSNSRSEMNVSTLELGDSALYLCASSLALAGGNEQFFGPGTRLTVL.

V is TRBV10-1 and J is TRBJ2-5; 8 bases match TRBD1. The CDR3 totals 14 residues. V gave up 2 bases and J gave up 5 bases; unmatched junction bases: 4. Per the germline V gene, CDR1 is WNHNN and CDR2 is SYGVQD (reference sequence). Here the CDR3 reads CASSENRGLETQYF. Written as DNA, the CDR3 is TGCGCCAGCAGTGAGAACAGGGGGTTGGAGACCCAGTACTTC.

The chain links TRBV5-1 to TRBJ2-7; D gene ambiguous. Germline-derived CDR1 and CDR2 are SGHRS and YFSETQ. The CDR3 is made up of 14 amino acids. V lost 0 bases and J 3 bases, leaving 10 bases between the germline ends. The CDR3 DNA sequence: TGCGCCAGCAGCTTGGATCGCAACAGCTACGAGCAGTACTTC. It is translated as CASSLDRNSYEQYF.

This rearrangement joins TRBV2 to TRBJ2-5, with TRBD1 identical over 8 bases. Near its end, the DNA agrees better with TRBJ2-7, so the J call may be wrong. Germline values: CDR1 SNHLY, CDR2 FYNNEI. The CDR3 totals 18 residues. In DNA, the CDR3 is TGTGCCAGCAGTGAATTGGAGACAGGGGCAAAAGAAGGCGACGAGCAGTACTTC. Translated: CASSELETGAKEGDEQYF.

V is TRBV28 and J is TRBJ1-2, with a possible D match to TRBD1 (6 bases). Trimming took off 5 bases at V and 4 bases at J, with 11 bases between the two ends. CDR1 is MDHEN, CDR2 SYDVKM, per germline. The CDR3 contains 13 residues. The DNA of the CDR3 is TGTGCCAGCAGTCCAGACAGGACCTATGGCTACACCTTC. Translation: CASSPDRTYGYTF.

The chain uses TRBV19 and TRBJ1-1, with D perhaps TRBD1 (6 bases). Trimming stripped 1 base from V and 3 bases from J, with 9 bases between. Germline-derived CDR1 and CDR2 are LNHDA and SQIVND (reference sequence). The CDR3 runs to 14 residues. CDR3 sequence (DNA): TGTGCCAGTAGTATAGGAGGACAGTACACTGAAGCTTTCTTT. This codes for CASSIGGQYTEAFF.

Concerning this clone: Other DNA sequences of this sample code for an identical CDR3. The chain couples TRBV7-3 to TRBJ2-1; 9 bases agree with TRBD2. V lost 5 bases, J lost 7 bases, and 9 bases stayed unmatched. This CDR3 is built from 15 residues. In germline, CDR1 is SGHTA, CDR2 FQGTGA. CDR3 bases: TGTGCCAGCAGCCAACGACTCGCGGGAGGGAATGAGCAGTTCTTC. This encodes CASSQRLAGGNEQFF.

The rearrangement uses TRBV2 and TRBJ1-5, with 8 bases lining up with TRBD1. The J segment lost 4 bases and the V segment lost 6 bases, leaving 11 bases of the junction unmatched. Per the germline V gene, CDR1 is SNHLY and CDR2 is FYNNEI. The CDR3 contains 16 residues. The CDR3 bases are TGTGCCAGCAGAAACCCCGGACAGGGAGGGAATCAGCCCCAGCATTTT. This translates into CASRNPGQGGNQPQHF.

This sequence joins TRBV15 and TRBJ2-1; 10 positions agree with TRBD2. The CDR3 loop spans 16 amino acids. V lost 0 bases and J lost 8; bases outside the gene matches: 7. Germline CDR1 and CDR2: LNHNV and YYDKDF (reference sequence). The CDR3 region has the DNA TGTGCCACCAGCAGAGATCGGCTAGCGGGAGTTCATGAGCAGTTCTTC. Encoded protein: CATSRDRLAGVHEQFF.

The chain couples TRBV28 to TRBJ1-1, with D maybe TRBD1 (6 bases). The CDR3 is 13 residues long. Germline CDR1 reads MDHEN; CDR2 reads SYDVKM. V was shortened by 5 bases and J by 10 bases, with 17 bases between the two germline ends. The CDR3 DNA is TGTGCCAGCAGTAATCAGGGGTCCCTGCGAGCTTTCTTT. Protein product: CASSNQGSLRAFF.

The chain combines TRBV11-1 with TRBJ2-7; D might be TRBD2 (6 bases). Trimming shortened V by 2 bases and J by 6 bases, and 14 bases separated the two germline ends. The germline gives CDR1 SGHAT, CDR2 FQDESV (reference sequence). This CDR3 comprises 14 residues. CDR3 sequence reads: CASSLMEGPGEQYF. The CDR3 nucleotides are TGTGCCAGCAGCTTAATGGAGGGTCCCGGCGAGCAGTACTTC.

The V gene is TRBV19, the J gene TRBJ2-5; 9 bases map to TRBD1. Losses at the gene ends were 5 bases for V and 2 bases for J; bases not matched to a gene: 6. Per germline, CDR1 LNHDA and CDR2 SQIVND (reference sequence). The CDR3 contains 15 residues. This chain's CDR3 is CASSFGQGPQETQYF. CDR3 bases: TGTGCCAGTAGTTTCGGACAGGGGCCTCAAGAGACCCAGTACTTC. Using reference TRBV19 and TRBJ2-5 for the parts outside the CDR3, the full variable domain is DGGITQSPKYLFRKEGQNVTLSCEQNLNHDAMYWYRQDPGQGLRLIYYSQIVNDFQKGDIAEGYSVSREKKESFPLTVTSAQKNPTAFYLCASSFGQGPQETQYFGPGTRLLVL.

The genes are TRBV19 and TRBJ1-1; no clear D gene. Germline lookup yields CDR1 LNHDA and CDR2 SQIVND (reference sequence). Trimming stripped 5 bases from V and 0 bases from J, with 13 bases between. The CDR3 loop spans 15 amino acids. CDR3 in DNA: TGTGCCAGTAGTCCCCGTTACGGAGTGAACACTGAAGCTTTCTTT. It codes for CASSPRYGVNTEAFF.